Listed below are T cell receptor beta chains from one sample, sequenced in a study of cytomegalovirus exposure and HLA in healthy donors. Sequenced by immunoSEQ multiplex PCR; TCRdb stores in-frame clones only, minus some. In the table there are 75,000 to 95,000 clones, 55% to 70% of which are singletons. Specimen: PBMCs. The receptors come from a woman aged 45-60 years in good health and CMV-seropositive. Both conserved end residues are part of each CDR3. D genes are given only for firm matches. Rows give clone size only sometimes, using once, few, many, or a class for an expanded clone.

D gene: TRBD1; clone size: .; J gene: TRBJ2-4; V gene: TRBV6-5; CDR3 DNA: TGTGCCAGCAGTTCACCGGGACAGGGCTTAAACATTCAGTACTTC; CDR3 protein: CASSSPGQGLNIQYF
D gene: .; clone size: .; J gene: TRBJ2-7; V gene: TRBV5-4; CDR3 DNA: TGTGCCAGCAGCTTGGCACAGGGCACCAACGAGCAGTACTTC; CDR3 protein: CASSLAQGTNEQYF
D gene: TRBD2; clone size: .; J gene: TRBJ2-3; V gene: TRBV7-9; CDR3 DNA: TGTGCCAGCAGGGAAAAGCGGGAGACACAGGATACGCAGTATTTT; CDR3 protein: CASREKRETQDTQYF
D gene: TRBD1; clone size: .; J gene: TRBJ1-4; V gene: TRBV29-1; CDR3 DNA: TGCAGCGGGGGGACAGGGTGGAATGAAAAACTGTTTTTT; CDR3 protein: CSGGTGWNEKLFF
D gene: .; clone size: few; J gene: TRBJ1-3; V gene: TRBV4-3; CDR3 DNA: TGCGCCAGCAGCCAAGATCTCGGACAGCGAAACACCATATATTTT; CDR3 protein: CASSQDLGQRNTIYF
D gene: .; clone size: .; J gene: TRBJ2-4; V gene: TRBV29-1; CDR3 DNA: TGCAGCGTTGAAGATGGGGGGACCAAAAACATTCAGTACTTC; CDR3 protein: CSVEDGGTKNIQYF
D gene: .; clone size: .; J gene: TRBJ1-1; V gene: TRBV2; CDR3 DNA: TGTGCCAGCACCGAGTACCTGAACACTGAAGCTTTCTTT; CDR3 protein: CASTEYLNTEAFF
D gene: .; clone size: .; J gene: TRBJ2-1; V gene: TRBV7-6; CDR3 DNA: TGTGCCAGCAGCTTACGGGGGGCCTGGAGCAATGAGCAGTTCTTC; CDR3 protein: CASSLRGAWSNEQFF
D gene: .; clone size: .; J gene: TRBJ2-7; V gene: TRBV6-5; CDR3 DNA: TGTGCCAGCAGTTACCCTCTTTCCGGCGAGCAGTACTTC; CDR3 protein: CASSYPLSGEQYF
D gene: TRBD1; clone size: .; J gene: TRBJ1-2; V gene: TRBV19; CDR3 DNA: TGTGCCAGTAGGTCGGAGGGGGCAGATGGCTACACCTTC; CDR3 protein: CASRSEGADGYTF
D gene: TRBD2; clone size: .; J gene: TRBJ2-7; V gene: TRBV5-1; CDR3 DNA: TGCGCCAGCAGCAGACTAGCGGGGGATATTTACGAGCAGTACTTC; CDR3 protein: CASSRLAGDIYEQYF
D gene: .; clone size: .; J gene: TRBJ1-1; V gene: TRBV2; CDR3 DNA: TGTGCCAGCAAGCAGGGGAGTTTCACTGAAGCTTTCTTT; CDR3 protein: CASKQGSFTEAFF
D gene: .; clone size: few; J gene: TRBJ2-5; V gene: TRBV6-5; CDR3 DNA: TGTGCCAGCAGTTACGGCGGGGCCCGAGAGACCCAGTACTTC; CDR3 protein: CASSYGGARETQYF
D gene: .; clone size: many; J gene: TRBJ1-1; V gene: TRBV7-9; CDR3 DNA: TGTGCCAGCAACGGGGGAGGGGGTGAAGCTTTCTTT; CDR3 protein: CASNGGGGEAFF
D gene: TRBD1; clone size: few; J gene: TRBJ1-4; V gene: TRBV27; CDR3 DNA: TGTGCCAGCAGTTACAGGGGGCCGGATGAAAAACTGTTTTTT; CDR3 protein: CASSYRGPDEKLFF
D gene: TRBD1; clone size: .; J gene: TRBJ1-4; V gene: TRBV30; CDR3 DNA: TGTGCCTGGAGTGAGACAGGGGGCGGAAAACTGTTTTTT; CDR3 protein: CAWSETGGGKLFF
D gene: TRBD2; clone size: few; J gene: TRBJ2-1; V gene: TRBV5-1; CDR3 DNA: TGCGCCAGCAGCTCACCGGGACTAGCGTCCTACAATGAGCAGTTCTTC; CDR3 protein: CASSSPGLASYNEQFF
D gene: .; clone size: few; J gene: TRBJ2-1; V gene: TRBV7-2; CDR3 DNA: TGTGCCAGCAGCTTAGGTCAAGGGGGCTCCTACAATGAGCAGTTCTTC; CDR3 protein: CASSLGQGGSYNEQFF
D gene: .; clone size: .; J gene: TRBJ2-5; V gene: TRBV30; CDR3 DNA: TGTGCCTGGAGTGTTGGACAACCGCGGGAGACCCAGTACTTC; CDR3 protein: CAWSVGQPRETQYF
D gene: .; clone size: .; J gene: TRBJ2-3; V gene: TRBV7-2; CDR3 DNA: TGTGCCAGCAGCCCGGGTCCCCGACAGGACTTCTACACAGATACGCAGTATTTT; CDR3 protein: CASSPGPRQDFYTDTQYF
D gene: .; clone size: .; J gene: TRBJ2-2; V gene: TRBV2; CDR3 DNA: TGTGCCAGCCGAGAAGACGGCGGGGAGCTGTTTTTT; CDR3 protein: CASREDGGELFF
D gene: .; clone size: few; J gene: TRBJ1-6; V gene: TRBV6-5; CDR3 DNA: TGTGCCAGCAGCGGGAGGACGACAAGTATGTCACCCCTCCACTTT; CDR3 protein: CASSGRTTSMSPLHF
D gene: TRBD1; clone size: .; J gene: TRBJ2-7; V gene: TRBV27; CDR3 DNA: TGTGCCAGCAGTTTAGGACAGGGGGCCTACGAGCAGTACTTC; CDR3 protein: CASSLGQGAYEQYF
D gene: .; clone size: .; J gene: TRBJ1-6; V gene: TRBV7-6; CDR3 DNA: TGTGCCAGCAGCTTAGCGTCCAATCCAAATTCACCCCTCCACTTT; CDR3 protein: CASSLASNPNSPLHF
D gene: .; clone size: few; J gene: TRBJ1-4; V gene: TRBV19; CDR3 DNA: TGTGCCAGTAGTATAGATAATCGTCAGCTGGCAGGGTTAGAAAAACTGTTTTTT; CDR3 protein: CASSIDNRQLAGLEKLFF
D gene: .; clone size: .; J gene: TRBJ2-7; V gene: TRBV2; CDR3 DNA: TGTGCCAGCAGGTCTAGCGTATCCTACGAGCAGTACTTC; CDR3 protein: CASRSSVSYEQYF
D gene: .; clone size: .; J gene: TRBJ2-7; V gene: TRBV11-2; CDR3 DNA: TGTGCCAGCAGCTTAGTAGCAGGGGTCCTGGAGGAGCAGTACTTC; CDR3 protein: CASSLVAGVLEEQYF
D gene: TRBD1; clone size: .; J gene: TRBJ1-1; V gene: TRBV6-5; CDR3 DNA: TGTGCCAGCAGTTACTCGACAGGGCAGAACACTGAAGCTTTCTTT; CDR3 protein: CASSYSTGQNTEAFF
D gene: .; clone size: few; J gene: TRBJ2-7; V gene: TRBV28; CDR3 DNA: TGTGCCAGCAGTTTAGGGACTTACACCTACGAGCAGTACTTC; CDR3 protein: CASSLGTYTYEQYF
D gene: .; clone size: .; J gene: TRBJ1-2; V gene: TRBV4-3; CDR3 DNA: TGCGCCAGCAGCCAAGATGAAAGTAGCTATGGCTACACCTTC; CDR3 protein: CASSQDESSYGYTF
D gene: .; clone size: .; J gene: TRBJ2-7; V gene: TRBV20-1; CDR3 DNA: TGCAGTGCTAGAGAGAACGAGCAGTACTTC; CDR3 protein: CSARENEQYF
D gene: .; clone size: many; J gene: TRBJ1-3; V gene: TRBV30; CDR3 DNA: TGTGCCTGGAGTACGGGGTCCTCTGGAAACACCATATATTTT; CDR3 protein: CAWSTGSSGNTIYF
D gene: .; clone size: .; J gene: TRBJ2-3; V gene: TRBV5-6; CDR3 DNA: TGTGCCAGCAGCTTGGAGACAGCACCCACAGATACGCAGTATTTT; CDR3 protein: CASSLETAPTDTQYF
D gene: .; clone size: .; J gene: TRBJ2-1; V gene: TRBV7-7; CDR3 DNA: TGTGCCAGCAGCCTCACGACTGGGAATGAGCAGTTCTTC; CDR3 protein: CASSLTTGNEQFF
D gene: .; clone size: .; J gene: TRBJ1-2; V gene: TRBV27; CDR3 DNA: TGTGCCAGCAGTTTATCGGACGGGGATGGCTACACCTTC; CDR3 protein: CASSLSDGDGYTF
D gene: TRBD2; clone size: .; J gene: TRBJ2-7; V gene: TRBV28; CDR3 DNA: TGTGCCAGCAGTGGCTCCGGGAGGGAGCAGTACTTC; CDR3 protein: CASSGSGREQYF
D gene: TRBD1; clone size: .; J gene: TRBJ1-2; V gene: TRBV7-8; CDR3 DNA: TGTGCCAGCAGCTTACTCTTGGGACAGCACCGACCGAACTATGGCTACACCTTC; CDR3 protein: CASSLLLGQHRPNYGYTF
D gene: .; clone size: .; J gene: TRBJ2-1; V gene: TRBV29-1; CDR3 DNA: TGCAGCGTTGTCGTTAATGAGCAGTTCTTC; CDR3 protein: CSVVVNEQFF
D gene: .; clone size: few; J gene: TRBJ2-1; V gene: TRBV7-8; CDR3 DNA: TGTGCCAGCAGCTTAGATGTCCCGGTATACAATGAGCAGTTCTTC; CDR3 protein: CASSLDVPVYNEQFF
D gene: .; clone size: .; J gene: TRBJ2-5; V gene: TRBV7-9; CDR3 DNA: TGTGCCAGCAGCTTAGTAGAGGGTTGGGAGACCCAGTACTTC; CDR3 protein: CASSLVEGWETQYF
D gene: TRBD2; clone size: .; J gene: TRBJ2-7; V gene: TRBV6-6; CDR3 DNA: TGTGCCACGCGACGGGGGGAAGTGGGCGAGCAGTACTTC; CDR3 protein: CATRRGEVGEQYF
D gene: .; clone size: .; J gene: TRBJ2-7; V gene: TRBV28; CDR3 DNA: TGTGCCAGCAGTAGCCGGACAGTCCCAAGGTACTTC; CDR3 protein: CASSSRTVPRYF
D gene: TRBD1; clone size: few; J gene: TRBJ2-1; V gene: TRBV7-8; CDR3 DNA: TGTGCCAGCAGCTTAAAAGGGGGCGCCCACAATGAGCAGTTCTTC; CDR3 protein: CASSLKGGAHNEQFF
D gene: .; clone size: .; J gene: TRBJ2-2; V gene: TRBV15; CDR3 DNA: TGTGCCACCAGCAGAGCCAGGACCGGGGAGCTGTTTTTT; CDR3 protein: CATSRARTGELFF
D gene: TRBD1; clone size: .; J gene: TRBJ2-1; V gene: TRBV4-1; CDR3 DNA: TGCGCCAGCAGACAAGGGGGCAGGACCAACAATGAGCAGTTCTTC; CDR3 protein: CASRQGGRTNNEQFF
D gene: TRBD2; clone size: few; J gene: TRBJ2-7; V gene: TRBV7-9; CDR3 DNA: TGTGCCAGCAGCTTGTGGCTAGCGGGGTCGATGGACGAGCAGTACTTC; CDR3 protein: CASSLWLAGSMDEQYF
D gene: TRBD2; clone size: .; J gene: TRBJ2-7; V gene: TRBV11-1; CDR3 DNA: TGTGCCAGCAGCTCCCGGGAGGGGACCTACGAGCAGTACTTC; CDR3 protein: CASSSREGTYEQYF
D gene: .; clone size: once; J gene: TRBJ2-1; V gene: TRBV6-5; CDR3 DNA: TGTGCCAGCAGTTACTCGGGCAGCTTCTCCTACAATGAGCAGTTCTTC; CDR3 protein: CASSYSGSFSYNEQFF
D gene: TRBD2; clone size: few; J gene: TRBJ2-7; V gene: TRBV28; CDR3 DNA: TGTGCCACCACCGAGGGACTAGCGTTAATGTACGAGCAGTACTTC; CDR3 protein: CATTEGLALMYEQYF
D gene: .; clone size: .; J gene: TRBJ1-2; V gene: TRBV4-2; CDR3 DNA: TGTGCCAGCAGCCAAGACGAAGGGGATCTCTGGGGCTACACCTTC; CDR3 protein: CASSQDEGDLWGYTF
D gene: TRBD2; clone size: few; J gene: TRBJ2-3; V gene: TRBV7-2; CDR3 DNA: TGTGCCAGCAGCCTTAGCGGGACTAGTCTAAGTTTT; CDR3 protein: CASSLSGTSLSF
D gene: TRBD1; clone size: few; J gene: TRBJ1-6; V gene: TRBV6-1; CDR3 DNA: TGTGCCAGCAGTGAATGGGCCGGGACAGGGGGCAATTCACCCCTCCACTTT; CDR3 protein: CASSEWAGTGGNSPLHF
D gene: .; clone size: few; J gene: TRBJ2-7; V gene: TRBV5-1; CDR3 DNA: TGCGCCAGCAGCATGAATCGGGAGCAGTACTTC; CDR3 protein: CASSMNREQYF
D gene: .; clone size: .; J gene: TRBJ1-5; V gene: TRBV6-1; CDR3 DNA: TGTGCCAGCAGCGCCAGGGTTAGCAATCAGCCCCAGCATTTT; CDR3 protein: CASSARVSNQPQHF
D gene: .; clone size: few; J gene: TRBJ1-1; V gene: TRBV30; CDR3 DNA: TGTGCCTGGAGCTTACAGGGCGACGGGACTGAAGCTTTCTTT; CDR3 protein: CAWSLQGDGTEAFF
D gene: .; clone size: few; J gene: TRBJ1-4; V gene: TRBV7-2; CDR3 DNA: TGTGCCAGCGGGGGGGGGTCAACTAATGAAAAACTGTTTTTT; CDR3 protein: CASGGGSTNEKLFF
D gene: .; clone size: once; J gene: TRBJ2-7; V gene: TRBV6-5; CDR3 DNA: TGTGCCAGCAGGGAGGGTCAGGGGGATCCGTGGGAGCAGTACTTC; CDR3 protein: CASREGQGDPWEQYF
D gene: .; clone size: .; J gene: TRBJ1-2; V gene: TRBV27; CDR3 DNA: TGTGCCAGCAGCCCACATATGTCAAGTCCCTATGGCTACACCTTC; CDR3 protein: CASSPHMSSPYGYTF
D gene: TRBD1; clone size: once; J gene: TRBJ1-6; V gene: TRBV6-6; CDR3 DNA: TGTGCCAGCAGCCTAGAAACAGGGGTTAATTCACCCCTCCACTTT; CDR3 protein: CASSLETGVNSPLHF
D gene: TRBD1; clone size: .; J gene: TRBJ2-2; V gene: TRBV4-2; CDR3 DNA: TGTGCCAGCAGCCAGTTCCGGGACAGGGGGCTTCATCTGAACACCGGGGAGCTGTTTTTT; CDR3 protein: CASSQFRDRGLHLNTGELFF